One sample yielded the 14 T cell receptor beta chains listed below, sequenced in a study of control samples from healthy donors and cancer patients. TCRdb's table, derived via immunoSEQ multiplex PCR, lists solely in-frame clones and lacks some. Of under 450,000 clones in the sample, approximately 90% were seen once. Source material: PBMCs. All receptors come from a man in his forties with head and neck cancer.

V gene TRBV19 combines with J gene TRBJ2-1, with D possibly being TRBD1 (6 bases). Trimming stripped 5 bases from V and 2 bases from J, with 13 bases between. The CDR3 extends over 15 amino acids. Germline CDR1 LNHDA, CDR2 SQIVND (reference sequence). For the CDR3, the DNA is TGTGCCAGTAGTGAGGACAGACCTACCTACAATGAGCAGTTCTTC. Amino acids: CASSEDRPTYNEQFF.

The chain joins TRBV10-3 to TRBJ2-7, with a possible D match to TRBD1 (6 bases). V shed 3 bases and J shed 2 bases, with 14 bases lying between them. The CDR3 is 15 amino acids. The germline gives CDR1 ENHRY, CDR2 SYGVKD. CDR3 loop: CAISEPTGLTYEQYF. The DNA for the CDR3 is TGTGCCATCAGTGAACCGACAGGCTTGACCTACGAGCAGTACTTC.

The chain uses TRBV19 and TRBJ2-1; tentative D call: TRBD1 (5 bases). The CDR3 spans 13 residues. The V and J ends lost 7 bases and 7 bases respectively, with 14 bases between them. Germline CDR1 and CDR2: LNHDA and SQIVND (reference sequence). The CDR3 coding sequence is TGTGCCAGTATATCTAGTAAGGGGAATGAGCAGTTCTTC. The encoded protein is CASISSKGNEQFF.

This rearrangement joins TRBV19 to TRBJ1-5, with unresolved D. From germline, CDR1 is LNHDA and CDR2 SQIVND (reference sequence). The CDR3 has 15 amino acids. V was trimmed by 4 bases and J by 0 bases, leaving 10 bases between them. The DNA for the CDR3 is TGTGCCAGTAGTACCCCCTACATTAGCAATCAGCCCCAGCATTTT. This codes for CASSTPYISNQPQHF.

The chain couples TRBV5-6 to TRBJ1-4; D may be TRBD1 (5 bases). Trimming left V 4 bases short and J 0 bases short, with 10 bases between. The V gene's germline CDR1 is SGHDT and CDR2 YYEEEE. This CDR3 is built from 15 residues. The CDR3 DNA follows: TGTGCCAGCAGCGCGGGGACGGCAACTAATGAAAAACTGTTTTTT. Residues: CASSAGTATNEKLFF.

The V gene is TRBV29-1, the J gene TRBJ1-1; D possibly corresponds to TRBD1 (6 bases). The CDR3 covers 12 residues. The germline gives CDR1 SQVTM, CDR2 ANQGSEA. The ends were cut back, 4 bases at V and 4 bases at J, with 10 bases in the middle. CDR3 sequence: CSVGQVITEAFF. The CDR3 DNA sequence: TGCAGCGTTGGACAGGTTATCACTGAAGCTTTCTTT.

This chain links TRBV7-3 with TRBJ2-2, with 9 positions matching TRBD2. The CDR3 has 16 amino acids. After removal of 5 bases from V and 2 bases from J, the junction contained 6 bases not matched to a gene. Germline CDR1 SGHTA, CDR2 FQGTGA. This CDR3 reads CASSPGLAGNTGELFF. The CDR3 bases are TGTGCCAGCAGCCCGGGTCTAGCGGGAAACACCGGGGAGCTGTTTTTT.

The rearrangement joins TRBV10-3 to TRBJ1-5; weak D call: TRBD1 (5 bases). The CDR3 length is 11 residues. The germline V and J ends were trimmed by 3 bases and 9 bases, with 6 bases remaining between them. From germline, CDR1 is ENHRY and CDR2 SYGVKD. The CDR3 spells CAISDGGPQHF. Here the CDR3 DNA reads TGTGCCATCAGTGATGGGGGGCCCCAGCATTTT.

V and J are TRBV7-9 and TRBJ2-2; no firm D call. With 0 bases removed from V and 6 bases from J, the gap between germline ends came to 8 bases. This CDR3 contains 14 residues. Germline assignment: CDR1 SEHNR and CDR2 FQNEAQ (reference sequence). CDR3 in amino acids: CASSLAPPAGELFF. CDR3 DNA: TGTGCCAGCAGCTTAGCCCCCCCGGCCGGGGAGCTGTTTTTT.

This clone was seen ten or more times. The rearrangement joins TRBV7-9 to TRBJ2-7; tentative D call: TRBD2 (5 bases). V lost 7 bases and J 4 bases, leaving 17 bases between the germline ends. Germline V lookup: CDR1 SEHNR, CDR2 FQNEAQ (reference sequence). The CDR3 is made up of 14 amino acids. The CDR3 region has the DNA TGTGCCAGCACCCGAAGCCCGAGGGAATACGAGCAGTACTTC. Its protein product is CASTRSPREYEQYF. Looking up the rest from reference TRBV7-9 and TRBJ2-7 gives the full variable domain: DTGVSQNPRHKITKRGQNVTFRCDPISEHNRLYWYRQTLGQGPEFLTYFQNEAQLEKSRLLSDRFSAERPKGSFSTLEIQRTEQGDSAMYLCASTRSPREYEQYFGPGTRLTVT.

This clone has only one observation. The V and J genes are TRBV6-6 and TRBJ2-7; 8 positions match TRBD1. There are 14 residues in the CDR3. The V segment lost 6 bases and the J segment 3 bases; nucleotides outside the gene matches: 7. The germline V gene has CDR1 MNHNY and CDR2 SVGAGI (reference sequence). In DNA, the CDR3 is TGTGCCAGCAGACCAAGGGACAGGCTCTACGAGCAGTACTTC. Translating it yields CASRPRDRLYEQYF.

This chain connects TRBV5-5 to TRBJ2-1, with 9 bases lining up with TRBD1. The CDR3 is 15 residues long. With V trimmed by 6 bases and J by 6 bases, 10 bases remained unmatched. CDR1 SGHKS and CDR2 YYEKEE come from the germline V gene (reference sequence). In DNA form, the CDR3 reads TGTGCCAGCAAAGAGGGACAGGGCCTGGGCAATGAGCAGTTCTTC. Protein: CASKEGQGLGNEQFF.

The CDR3 loop is CASSLVSSGAYNEQFF. CDR3 DNA: TGTGCCAGCAGCTTAGTGTCTAGCGGAGCCTACAATGAGCAGTTCTTC. J is TRBJ2-1 and V is TRBV7-8; 7 bases map to TRBD2. From germline, CDR1 is SGHVS and CDR2 FQNEAQ. The length of the CDR3 is 16 residues. V shed 1 base and J 2 bases; nucleotides not matched to a gene: 5.

The rearrangement joins TRBV10-3 to TRBJ1-2; possible D gene TRBD1, 6 bases. Trimming took off 7 bases at V and 1 base at J, with 16 bases between the two ends. This CDR3 spans 15 amino acids. The germline V gene has CDR1 ENHRY and CDR2 SYGVKD. CDR3 loop: CAINQGSSGNYGYTF. CDR3 coding DNA: TGTGCCATCAATCAGGGGTCGTCGGGTAACTATGGCTACACCTTC.